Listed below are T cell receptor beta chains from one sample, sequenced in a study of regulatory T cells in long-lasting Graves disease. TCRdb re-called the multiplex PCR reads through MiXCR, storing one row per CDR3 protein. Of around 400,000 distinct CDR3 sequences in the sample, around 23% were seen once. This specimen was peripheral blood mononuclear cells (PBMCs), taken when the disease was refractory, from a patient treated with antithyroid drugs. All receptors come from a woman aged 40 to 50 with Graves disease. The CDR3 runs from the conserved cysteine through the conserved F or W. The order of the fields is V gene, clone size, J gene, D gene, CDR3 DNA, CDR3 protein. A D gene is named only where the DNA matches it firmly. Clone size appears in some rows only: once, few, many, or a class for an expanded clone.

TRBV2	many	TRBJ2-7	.	TGTGCCAGCAGTGAAAGGGGATACGAGCAGTACTTC	CASSERGYEQYF
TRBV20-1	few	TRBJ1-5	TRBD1	TGCAGTGCTCGCCGACAGGGCGAGGGTCAGCCCCAGCATTTT	CSARRQGEGQPQHF
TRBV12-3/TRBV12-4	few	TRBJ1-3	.	TGTGCCAGCAGACCCCAGGGCTTTAGAAACACCATATATTTT	CASRPQGFRNTIYF
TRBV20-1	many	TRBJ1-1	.	TGCAGTGCTAGGTTGGGGAGCTTTGAATTGAACACTGAAGCTTTCTTT	CSARLGSFELNTEAFF
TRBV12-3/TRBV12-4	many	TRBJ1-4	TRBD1	TGTGCCAGCAGAGCCGGGACAGGTCATGAAAAACTGTTTTTT	CASRAGTGHEKLFF
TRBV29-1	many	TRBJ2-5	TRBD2	TGCAGCGTTGAGACTAGCGGGCAAGAGACCCAGTACTTC	CSVETSGQETQYF
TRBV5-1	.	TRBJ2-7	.	TGCGCCAGCAGCTCCTTGGCTAGCCCGTACGAGCAGTACTTC	CASSSLASPYEQYF
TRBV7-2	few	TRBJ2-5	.	TGTGCCAGCAGCTTAGCGGCAGTTTGGGAGACCCAGTACTTC	CASSLAAVWETQYF
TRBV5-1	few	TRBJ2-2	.	TGCGCCAGCAGCTACGGCGGATCCAACACCGGGGAGCTGTTTTTT	CASSYGGSNTGELFF
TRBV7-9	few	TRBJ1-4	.	TGTGCCAGCAGCTTAGCGGGTGTGACGTATAATGAAAAACTGTTTTTT	CASSLAGVTYNEKLFF
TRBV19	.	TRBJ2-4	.	TGTGCCAGTAGGCCGACCCTATTTTCAGAGGTAGACATTCAGTACTTC	CASRPTLFSEVDIQYF
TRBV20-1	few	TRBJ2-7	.	TGCAGTGCAACCCCAGGGGGGGGATCGGGAGACGAGCAGTACTTC	CSATPGGGSGDEQYF
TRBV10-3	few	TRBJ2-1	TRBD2	TGTGCCATCAGTGAGTCTGGACTAGCCATTATAGGTGAGCAGTTCTTC	CAISESGLAIIGEQFF
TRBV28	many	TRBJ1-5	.	TGTGCCAGCAGTTTACAGGGGTTGACTCTCAGAAATCAGCCCCAGCATTTT	CASSLQGLTLRNQPQHF
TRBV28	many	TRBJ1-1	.	TGTGCCAGCAGTTTCAGGGTTGGCACTGAAGCTTTCTTT	CASSFRVGTEAFF
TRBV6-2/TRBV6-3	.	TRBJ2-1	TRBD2	TGTGCCAGCAGTTCACGACTAGCGAAGAATGAGCAGTTCTTC	CASSSRLAKNEQFF
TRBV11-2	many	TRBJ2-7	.	TGTGCCAGCAGCTTAGAAAGGAGCTACGAGCAGTACTTC	CASSLERSYEQYF
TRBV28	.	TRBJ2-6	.	TGTGCCGGCAGTTCGGGACGGACCTTTTTTAGCTCTGGGGCCAACGTCCTGACTTTC	CAGSSGRTFFSSGANVLTF
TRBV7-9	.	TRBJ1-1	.	TGTGCCAGCAGCTTATTATTACCTGAAGCTTTCTTT	CASSLLLPEAFF
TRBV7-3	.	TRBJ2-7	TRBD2	TGTGCCAGCAGCCCAAGCGGGAGGGCCCACTACGAGCAGTACTTC	CASSPSGRAHYEQYF
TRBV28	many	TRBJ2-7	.	TGTGCCACCAAGTCCACCCGGGAGATCAGCTACGAGCAGTACTTC	CATKSTREISYEQYF
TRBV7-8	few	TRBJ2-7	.	TGTGCCAGCAGCTTAGAGCGGGTTCCCTCCTACGAGCAGTACTTC	CASSLERVPSYEQYF
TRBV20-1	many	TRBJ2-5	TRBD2	TGCAGTGCATTGAGGGCGGGAGGGCTGGAGACCCAGTACTTC	CSALRAGGLETQYF
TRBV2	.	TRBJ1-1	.	TGTGCCAGCAGCGACTGGACAGCCTCGAACACTGAAGCTTTCTTT	CASSDWTASNTEAFF
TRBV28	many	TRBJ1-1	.	TGTGCCAGCAGGCGGACACACGGAGATGAAGCTTTCTTT	CASRRTHGDEAFF
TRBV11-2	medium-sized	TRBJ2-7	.	TGTGCCAGCAGCTCCGACCCTAACTCCTACGAGCAGTACTTC	CASSSDPNSYEQYF
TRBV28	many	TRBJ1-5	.	TGTGCCAGCAGCCTACCGGAAGGCCAGCCCCAGCATTTT	CASSLPEGQPQHF
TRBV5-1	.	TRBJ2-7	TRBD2	TGCGCCAGCAGCTTGGCCCTCCCGTTGCGGGAGATTTCCTACGAGCAGTACTTC	CASSLALPLREISYEQYF
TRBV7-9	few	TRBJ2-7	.	TGTGCCAGCAGCACCCGCGACTACGAGCAGTACTTC	CASSTRDYEQYF
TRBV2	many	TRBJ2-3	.	TGTGCCAGCAGTGACGTCGGGAGCACAGATACGCAGTATTTT	CASSDVGSTDTQYF
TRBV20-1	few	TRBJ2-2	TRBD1	TGCAGTGCTTTCGGGACAGGGAGTATTACCGGGGAGCTGTTTTTT	CSAFGTGSITGELFF